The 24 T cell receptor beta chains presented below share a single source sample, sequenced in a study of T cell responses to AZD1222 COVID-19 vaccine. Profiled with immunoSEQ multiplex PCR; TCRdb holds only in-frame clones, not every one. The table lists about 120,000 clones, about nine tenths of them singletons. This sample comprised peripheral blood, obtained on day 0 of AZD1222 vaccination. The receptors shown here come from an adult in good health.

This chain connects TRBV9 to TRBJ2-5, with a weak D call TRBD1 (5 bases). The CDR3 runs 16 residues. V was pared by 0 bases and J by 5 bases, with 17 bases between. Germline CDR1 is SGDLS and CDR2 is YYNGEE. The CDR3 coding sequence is TGTGCCAGCAGCGTAGAACAGGCCATAAGTGCGGAGACCCAGTACTTC. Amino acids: CASSVEQAISAETQYF.

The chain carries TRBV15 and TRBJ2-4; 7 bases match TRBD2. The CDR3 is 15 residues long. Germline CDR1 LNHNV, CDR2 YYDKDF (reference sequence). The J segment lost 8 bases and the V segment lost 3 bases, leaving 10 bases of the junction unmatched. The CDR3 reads CATSSQREGGDIQYF. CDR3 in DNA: TGTGCCACCAGCAGCCAGAGGGAGGGTGGGGACATTCAGTACTTC. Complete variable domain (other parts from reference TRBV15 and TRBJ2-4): DAMVIQNPRYQVTQFGKPVTLSCSQTLNHNVMYWYQQKSSQAPKLLFHYYDKDFNNEADTPDNFQSRRPNTSFCFLDIRSPGLGDTAMYLCATSSQREGGDIQYFGAGTRLSVL.

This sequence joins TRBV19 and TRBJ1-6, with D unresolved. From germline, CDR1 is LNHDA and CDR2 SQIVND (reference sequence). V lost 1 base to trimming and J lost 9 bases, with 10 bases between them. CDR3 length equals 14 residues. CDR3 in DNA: TGTGCCAGTAGTATAGTCGGGGTGAGTTCACCCCTCCACTTT. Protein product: CASSIVGVSSPLHF.

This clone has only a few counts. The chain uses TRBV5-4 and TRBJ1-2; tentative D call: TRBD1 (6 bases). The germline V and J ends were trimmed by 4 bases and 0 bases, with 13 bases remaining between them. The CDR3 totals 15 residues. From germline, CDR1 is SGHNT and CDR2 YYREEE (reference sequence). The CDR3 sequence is CASSPRGQSNYGYTF. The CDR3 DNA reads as TGTGCCAGCAGCCCTCGGGGGCAGTCTAACTATGGCTACACCTTC.

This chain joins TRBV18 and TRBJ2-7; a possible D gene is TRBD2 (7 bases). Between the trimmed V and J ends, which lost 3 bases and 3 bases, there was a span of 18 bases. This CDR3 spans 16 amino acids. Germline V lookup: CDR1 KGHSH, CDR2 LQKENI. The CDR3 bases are TGTGCCAGCTCACCGGGGGGGCGCGGGGTAGGCTACGAGCAGTACTTC. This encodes CASSPGGRGVGYEQYF.

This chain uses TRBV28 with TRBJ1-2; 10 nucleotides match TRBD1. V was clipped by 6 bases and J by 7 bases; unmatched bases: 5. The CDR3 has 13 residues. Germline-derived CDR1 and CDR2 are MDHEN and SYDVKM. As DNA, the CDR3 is TGTGCCAGCAGGGGACAGGGGTTACGTGGCTACACCTTC. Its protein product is CASRGQGLRGYTF.

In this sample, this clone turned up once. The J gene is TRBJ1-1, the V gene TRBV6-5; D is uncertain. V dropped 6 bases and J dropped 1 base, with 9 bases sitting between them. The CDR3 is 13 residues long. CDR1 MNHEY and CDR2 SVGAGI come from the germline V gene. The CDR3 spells CASRTGPNTEAFF. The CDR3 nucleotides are TGTGCCAGCAGGACGGGCCCGAACACTGAAGCTTTCTTT.

CDR3 residues: CASSSDWSSYNEQFF. In DNA form, the CDR3 reads TGTGCCAGCAGTTCCGACTGGAGCTCCTACAATGAGCAGTTCTTC. This sequence joins TRBV6-5 and TRBJ2-1; D not certain. The CDR3 runs to 15 residues. Germline CDR1 reads MNHEY; CDR2 reads SVGAGI. Trimming removed 4 bases from V and 0 bases from J, with 10 bases in between.

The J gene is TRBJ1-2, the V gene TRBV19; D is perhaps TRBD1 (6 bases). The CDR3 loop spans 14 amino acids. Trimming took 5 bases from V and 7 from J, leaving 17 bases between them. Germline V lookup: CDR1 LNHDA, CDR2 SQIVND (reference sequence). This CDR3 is CASSPGQKNSGYTF. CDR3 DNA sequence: TGTGCCAGTAGTCCCGGACAGAAGAATTCTGGCTACACCTTC.

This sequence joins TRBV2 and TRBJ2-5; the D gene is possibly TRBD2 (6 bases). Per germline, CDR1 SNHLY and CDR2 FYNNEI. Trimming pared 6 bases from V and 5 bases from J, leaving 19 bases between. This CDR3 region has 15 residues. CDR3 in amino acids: CASSPGGSEGETQYF. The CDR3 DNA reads TGTGCCAGCAGCCCCGGGGGTAGCGAGGGGGAGACCCAGTACTTC.

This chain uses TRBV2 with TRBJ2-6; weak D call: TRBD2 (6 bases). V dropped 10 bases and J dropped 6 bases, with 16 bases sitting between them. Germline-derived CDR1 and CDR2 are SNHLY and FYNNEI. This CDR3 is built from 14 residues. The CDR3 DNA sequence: TGTGCCACGGGACCGGGAGAATTGGCCAACGTCCTGACTTTC. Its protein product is CATGPGELANVLTF.

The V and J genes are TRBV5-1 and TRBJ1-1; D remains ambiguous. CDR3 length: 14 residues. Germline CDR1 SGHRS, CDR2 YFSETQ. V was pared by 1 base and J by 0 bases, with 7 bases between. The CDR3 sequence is CASSLQNMNTEAFF. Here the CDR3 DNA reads TGCGCCAGCAGCTTGCAGAACATGAACACTGAAGCTTTCTTT.

CDR3 residues: CASSPNGVIYEQYF. The DNA of the CDR3 is TGTGCCAGCAGCCCAAATGGGGTTATCTACGAGCAGTACTTC. This chain joins TRBV7-2 and TRBJ2-7; D remains ambiguous. CDR3 length: 14 amino acids. Trimming cost V 5 bases and J 3 bases, with 14 bases left between them. Germline V gives CDR1 SGHTA, CDR2 FQGNSA. The variable domain in full, completed from reference TRBV7-2 and TRBJ2-7, reads GAGVSQSPSNKVTEKGKDVELRCDPISGHTALYWYRQSLGQGLEFLIYFQGNSAPDKSGLPSDRFSAERTGGSVSTLTIQRTQQEDSAVYLCASSPNGVIYEQYFGPGTRLTVT.

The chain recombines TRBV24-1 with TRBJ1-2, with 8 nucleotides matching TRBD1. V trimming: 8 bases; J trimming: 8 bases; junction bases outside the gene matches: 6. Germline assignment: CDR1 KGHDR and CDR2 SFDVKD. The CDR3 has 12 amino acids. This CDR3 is CATMTTGEGYTF. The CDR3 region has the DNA TGTGCCACCATGACGACAGGGGAAGGCTACACCTTC.

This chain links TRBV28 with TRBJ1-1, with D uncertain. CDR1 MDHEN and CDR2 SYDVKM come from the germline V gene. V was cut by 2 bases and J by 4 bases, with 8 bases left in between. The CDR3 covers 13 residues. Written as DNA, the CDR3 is TGTGCCAGCAGTTTAGGGTGGACCACTGAAGCTTTCTTT. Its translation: CASSLGWTTEAFF. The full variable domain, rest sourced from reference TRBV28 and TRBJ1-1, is DVKVTQSSRYLVKRTGEKVFLECVQDMDHENMFWYRQDPGLGLRLIYFSYDVKMKEKGDIPEGYSVSREKKERFSLILESASTNQTSMYLCASSLGWTTEAFFGQGTRLTVV.

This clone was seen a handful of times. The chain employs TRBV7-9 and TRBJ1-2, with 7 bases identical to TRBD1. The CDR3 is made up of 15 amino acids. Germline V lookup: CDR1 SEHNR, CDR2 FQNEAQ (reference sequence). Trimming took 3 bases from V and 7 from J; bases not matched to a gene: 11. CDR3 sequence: CASSLGQLNYFGYTF. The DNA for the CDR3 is TGTGCCAGCAGCTTGGGACAGCTTAACTATTTTGGCTACACCTTC.

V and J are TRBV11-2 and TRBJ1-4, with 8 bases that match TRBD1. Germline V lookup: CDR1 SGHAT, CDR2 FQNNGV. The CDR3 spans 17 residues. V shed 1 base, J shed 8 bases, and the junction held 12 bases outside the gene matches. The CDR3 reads CASSLGQGHPRGEKLFF. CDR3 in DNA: TGTGCCAGCAGCTTAGGACAGGGGCACCCCCGTGGCGAAAAACTGTTTTTT.

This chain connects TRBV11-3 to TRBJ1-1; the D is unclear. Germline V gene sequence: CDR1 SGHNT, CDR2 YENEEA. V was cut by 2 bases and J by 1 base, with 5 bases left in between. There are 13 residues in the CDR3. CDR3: CASSLLQNTEAFF. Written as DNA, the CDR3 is TGTGCCAGCAGCTTACTACAGAACACTGAAGCTTTCTTT. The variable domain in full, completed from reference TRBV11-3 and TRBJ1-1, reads EAGVVQSPRYKIIEKKQPVAFWCNPISGHNTLYWYLQNLGQGPELLIRYENEEAVDDSQLPKDRFSAERLKGVDSTLKIQPAELGDSAVYLCASSLLQNTEAFFGQGTRLTVV.

CDR3 nucleotides: TGCGCCAGCAGCGTCCGGGACGGTGAGGGGGAGCTGTTTTTT. This codes for CASSVRDGEGELFF. The chain combines TRBV5-1 with TRBJ2-2; either TRBD1 or TRBD2 may fit D (5 bases each). Germline V CDR1 and CDR2: SGHRS, YFSETQ. V lost 4 bases to trimming and J lost 8 bases, with 15 bases between them. The CDR3 contains 14 residues.

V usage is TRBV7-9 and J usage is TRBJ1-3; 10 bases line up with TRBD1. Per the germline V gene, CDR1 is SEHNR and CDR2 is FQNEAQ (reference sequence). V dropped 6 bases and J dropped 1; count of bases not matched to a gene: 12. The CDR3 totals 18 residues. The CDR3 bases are TGTGCCAGCAGGGGCCGGGACAGGGGCCAGGATTCTGGAAACACCATATATTTT. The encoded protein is CASRGRDRGQDSGNTIYF. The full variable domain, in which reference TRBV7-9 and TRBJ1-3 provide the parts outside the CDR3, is DTGVSQNPRHKITKRGQNVTFRCDPISEHNRLYWYRQTLGQGPEFLTYFQNEAQLEKSRLLSDRFSAERPKGSFSTLEIQRTEQGDSAMYLCASRGRDRGQDSGNTIYFGEGSWLTVV.

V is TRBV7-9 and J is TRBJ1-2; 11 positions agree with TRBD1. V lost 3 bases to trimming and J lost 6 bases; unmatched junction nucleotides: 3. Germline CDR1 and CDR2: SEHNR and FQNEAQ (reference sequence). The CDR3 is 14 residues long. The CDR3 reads CASSFTGQGDGYTF. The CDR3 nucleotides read TGTGCCAGCAGCTTCACGGGACAGGGGGATGGCTACACCTTC.

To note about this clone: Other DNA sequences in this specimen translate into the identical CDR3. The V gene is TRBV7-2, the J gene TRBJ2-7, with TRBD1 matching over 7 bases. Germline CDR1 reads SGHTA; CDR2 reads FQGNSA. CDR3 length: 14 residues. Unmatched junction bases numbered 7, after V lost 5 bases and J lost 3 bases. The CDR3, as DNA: TGTGCCAGCAGCCCACGGGACAGACTCTACGAGCAGTACTTC. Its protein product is CASSPRDRLYEQYF.

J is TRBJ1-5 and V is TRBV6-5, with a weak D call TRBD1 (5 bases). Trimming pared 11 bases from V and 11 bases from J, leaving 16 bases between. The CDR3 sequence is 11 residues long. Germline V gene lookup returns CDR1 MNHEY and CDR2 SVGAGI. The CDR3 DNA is TGTGCCCCCCGGGGGTTTTTAGCCCAGCATTTT. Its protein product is CAPRGFLAQHF.

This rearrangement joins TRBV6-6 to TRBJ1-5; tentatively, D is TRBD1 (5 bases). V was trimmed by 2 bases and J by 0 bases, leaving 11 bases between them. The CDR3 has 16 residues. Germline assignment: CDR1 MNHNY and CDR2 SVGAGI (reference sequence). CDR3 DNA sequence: TGTGCCAGCAGTTACGCGGGACCAACTAGCAATCAGCCCCAGCATTTT. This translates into CASSYAGPTSNQPQHF.